A selection of T cell receptor beta chains follows, all from one sample in a study of molecular identifiers for immune sequencing clone quantification. TCRdb ran MiXCR on the PCR reads and lists one entry per CDR3 protein. In the table there are some 590,000 distinct CDR3 sequences, 25% of which are singletons. The source material was naive CD8+ T cells from blood, with Jurkat cell RNA spiked in. These receptor sequences come from a human donor in good health. Some libraries in this study had Jurkat cell RNA spiked in. Each CDR3 is given with its conserved first and last residue. D genes are given only for firm matches. Size is stated for part of the rows, as once, few or many counts, or as a class when the clone is expanded.

clone size	V gene	J gene	D gene	CDR3 protein	CDR3 DNA
once	TRBV19	TRBJ1-5	.	CASSPSGGNQPQHF	TGTGCCAGTAGCCCAAGCGGGGGAAATCAGCCCCAGCATTTT
few	TRBV9	TRBJ2-3	TRBD2	CASSVELWASGISTDTQYF	TGTGCCAGCAGCGTAGAATTGTGGGCTAGCGGGATTAGCACAGATACGCAGTATTTT
.	TRBV27	TRBJ1-2	.	CASKGAGTNYGYTF	TGTGCCAGCAAGGGAGCCGGGACAAATTATGGCTACACCTTC
few	TRBV2	TRBJ1-4	.	CATQTSNYEKLFF	TGTGCCACCCAGACCTCTAATTATGAAAAACTGTTTTTT
.	TRBV9	TRBJ1-5	.	CASSVGYRAGQPQHF	TGTGCCAGCAGCGTAGGGTATAGGGCGGGCCAGCCCCAGCATTTT
few	TRBV30	TRBJ2-7	TRBD2	CAWGSGDEQYF	TGTGCCTGGGGGAGCGGGGACGAGCAGTACTTC
many	TRBV6-5	TRBJ1-1	.	CATNRGTEAFF	TGTGCCACCAACCGAGGGACTGAAGCTTTCTTT
.	TRBV7-9	TRBJ1-4	.	CASTVGLGGKLFF	TGTGCCAGCACCGTGGGGCTTGGAGGAAAACTGTTTTTT
many	TRBV14	TRBJ2-7	.	CASSPQGYGEQYF	TGTGCCAGCAGCCCACAGGGTTACGGCGAGCAGTACTTC
many	TRBV7-9	TRBJ1-1	TRBD1	CASRSDRGRVNTEAFF	TGTGCCAGCAGATCTGACAGGGGAAGAGTGAACACTGAAGCTTTCTTT
.	TRBV27	TRBJ2-1	TRBD2	CASSGAGSSYNEQFF	TGTGCCAGCAGCGGAGCGGGGAGCTCCTACAATGAGCAGTTCTTC
few	TRBV7-9	TRBJ1-3	.	CASSLVDRPAGNTIYF	TGTGCCAGCAGCTTGGTGGACCGGCCGGCTGGAAACACCATATATTTT
many	TRBV4-3	TRBJ1-2	TRBD1	CASSQDRGRSYGYTF	TGCGCCAGCAGCCAGGACAGGGGACGGTCCTATGGCTACACCTTC